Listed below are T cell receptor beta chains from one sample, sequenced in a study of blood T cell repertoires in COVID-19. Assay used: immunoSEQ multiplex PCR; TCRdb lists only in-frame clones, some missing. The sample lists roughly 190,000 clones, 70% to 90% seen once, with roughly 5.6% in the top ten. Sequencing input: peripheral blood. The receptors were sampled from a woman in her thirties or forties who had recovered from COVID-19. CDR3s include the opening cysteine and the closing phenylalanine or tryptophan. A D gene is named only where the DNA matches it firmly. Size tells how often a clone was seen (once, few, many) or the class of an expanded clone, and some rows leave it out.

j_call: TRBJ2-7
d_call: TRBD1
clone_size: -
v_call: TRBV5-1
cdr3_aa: CASSSPGQGIYEQYF
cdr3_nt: TGCGCCAGCAGCTCACCGGGACAGGGTATCTACGAGCAGTACTTC

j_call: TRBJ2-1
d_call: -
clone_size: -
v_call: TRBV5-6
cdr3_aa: CASSTGLLEQFF
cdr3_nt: TGTGCCAGCAGCACGGGACTTCTTGAGCAGTTCTTC

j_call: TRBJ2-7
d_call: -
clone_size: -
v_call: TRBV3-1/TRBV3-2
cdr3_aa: CASSQGTASLLSEQYF
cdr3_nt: TGTGCCAGCAGCCAAGGGACAGCCTCCCTGTTATCCGAGCAGTACTTC

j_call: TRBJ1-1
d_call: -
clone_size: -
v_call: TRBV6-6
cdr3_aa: CASSYSEGNTEAFF
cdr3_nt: TGTGCCAGCAGTTACTCGGAGGGGAACACTGAAGCTTTCTTT

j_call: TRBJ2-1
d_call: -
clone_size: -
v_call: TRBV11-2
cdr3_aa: CASSLSTTYNEQFF
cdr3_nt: TGTGCCAGCAGCTTGAGCACTACCTACAATGAGCAGTTCTTC

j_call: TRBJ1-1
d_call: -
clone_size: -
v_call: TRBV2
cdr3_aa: CATPHRVGTEAFF
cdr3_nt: TGTGCCACGCCCCACAGGGTCGGGACTGAAGCTTTCTTT

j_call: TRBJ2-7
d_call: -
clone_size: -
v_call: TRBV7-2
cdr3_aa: CASSLGGTDSYEQYF
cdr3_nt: TGTGCCAGCAGCTTAGGCGGGACAGACTCCTACGAGCAGTACTTC

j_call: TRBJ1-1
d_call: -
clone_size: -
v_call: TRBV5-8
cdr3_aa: CASSLGRVLMNTEAFF
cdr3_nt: TGTGCCAGCAGCTTAGGCAGGGTCCTCATGAACACTGAAGCTTTCTTT

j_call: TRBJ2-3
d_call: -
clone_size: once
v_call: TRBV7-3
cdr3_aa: CASSFGLSTDTQYF
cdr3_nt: TGTGCCAGCAGCTTCGGACTGAGCACAGATACGCAGTATTTT

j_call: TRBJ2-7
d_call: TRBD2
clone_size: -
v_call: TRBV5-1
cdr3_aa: CASSLEAGGSYEQYF
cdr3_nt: TGCGCCAGCAGCTTGGAAGCGGGAGGGTCCTACGAGCAGTACTTC

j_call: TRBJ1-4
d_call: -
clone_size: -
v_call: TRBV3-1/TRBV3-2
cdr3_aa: CASSQQDGLEKLFF
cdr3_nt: TGTGCCAGCAGCCAACAGGACGGACTTGAAAAACTGTTTTTT

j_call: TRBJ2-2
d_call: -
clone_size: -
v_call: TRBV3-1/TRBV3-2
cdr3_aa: CASSQATTTGELFF
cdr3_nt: TGTGCCAGCAGCCAAGCGACTACCACCGGGGAGCTGTTTTTT

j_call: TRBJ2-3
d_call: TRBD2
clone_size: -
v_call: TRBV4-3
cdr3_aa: CASSLLAGGSTDTQYF
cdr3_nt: TGCGCCAGCAGCCTCCTAGCGGGAGGGAGCACAGATACGCAGTATTTT

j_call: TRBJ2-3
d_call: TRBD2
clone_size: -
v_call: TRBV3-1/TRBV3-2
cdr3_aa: CASSQVLTSGRWDTQYF
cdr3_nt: TGTGCCAGCAGCCAAGTTTTGACTAGCGGGAGGTGGGATACGCAGTATTTT

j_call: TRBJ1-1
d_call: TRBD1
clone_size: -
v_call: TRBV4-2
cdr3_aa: CASSTKQGENTEAFF
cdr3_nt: TGTGCCAGCAGCACTAAACAGGGGGAGAACACTGAAGCTTTCTTT

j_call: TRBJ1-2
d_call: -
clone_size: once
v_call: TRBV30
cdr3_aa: CAWNSANYGYTF
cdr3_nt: TGTGCCTGGAATAGTGCTAACTATGGCTACACCTTC

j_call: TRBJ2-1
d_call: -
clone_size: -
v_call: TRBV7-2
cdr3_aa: CASSLAPNRQNNEQFF
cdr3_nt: TGTGCCAGCAGCTTAGCTCCGAATCGACAGAACAATGAGCAGTTCTTC

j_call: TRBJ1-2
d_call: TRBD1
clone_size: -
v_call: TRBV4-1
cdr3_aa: CASSQDGTGVRNYGYTF
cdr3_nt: TGCGCCAGCAGCCAAGACGGGACAGGGGTTCGGAACTATGGCTACACCTTC

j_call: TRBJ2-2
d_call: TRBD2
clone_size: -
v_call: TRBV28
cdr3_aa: CASSRLAGVTGELFF
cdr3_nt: TGTGCCAGCAGTCGACTAGCGGGAGTTACCGGGGAGCTGTTTTTT

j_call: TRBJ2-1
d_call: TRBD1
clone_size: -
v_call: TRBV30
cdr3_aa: CAWTGTGGYNEQFF
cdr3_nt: TGTGCCTGGACCGGGACAGGGGGATACAATGAGCAGTTCTTC

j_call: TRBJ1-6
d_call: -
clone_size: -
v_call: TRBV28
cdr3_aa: CASSLRANLHF
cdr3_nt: TGTGCCAGCAGTTTACGAGCAAACCTCCACTTT

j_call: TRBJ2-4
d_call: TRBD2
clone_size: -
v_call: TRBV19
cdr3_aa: CASTTPNRDRGDIQYF
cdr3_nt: TGTGCCAGTACCACACCGAACCGGGATCGGGGGGACATTCAGTACTTC

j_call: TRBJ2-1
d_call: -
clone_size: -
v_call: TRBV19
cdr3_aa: CASSVGSSYNEQFF
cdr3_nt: TGTGCCAGTAGTGTTGGGAGCTCCTACAATGAGCAGTTCTTC

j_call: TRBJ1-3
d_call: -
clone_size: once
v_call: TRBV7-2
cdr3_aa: CASSPRTLGNTIYF
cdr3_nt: TGTGCCAGCAGCCCAAGGACACTTGGAAACACCATATATTTT

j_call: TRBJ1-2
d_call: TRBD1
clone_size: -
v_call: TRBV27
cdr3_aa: CASSLKGGSGYGYTF
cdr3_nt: TGTGCCAGCAGTTTAAAAGGGGGCAGCGGCTATGGCTACACCTTC

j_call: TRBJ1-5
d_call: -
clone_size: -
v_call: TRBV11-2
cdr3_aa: CASSPHTDNQPQHF
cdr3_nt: TGTGCCAGCAGCCCTCACACCGACAATCAGCCCCAGCATTTT

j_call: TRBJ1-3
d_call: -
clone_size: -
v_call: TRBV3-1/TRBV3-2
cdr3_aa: CASSQDTGWPGNTIYF
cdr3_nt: TGTGCCAGCAGCCAAGATACAGGGTGGCCTGGAAACACCATATATTTT

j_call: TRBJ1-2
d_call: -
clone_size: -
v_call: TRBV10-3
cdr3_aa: CALKGGDHYGYTF
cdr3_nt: TGTGCCCTGAAAGGGGGGGATCACTATGGCTACACCTTC

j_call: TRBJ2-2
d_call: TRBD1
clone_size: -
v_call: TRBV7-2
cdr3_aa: CASSPQGGNGGELFF
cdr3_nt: TGTGCCAGCAGCCCACAGGGGGGAAACGGCGGGGAGCTGTTTTTT

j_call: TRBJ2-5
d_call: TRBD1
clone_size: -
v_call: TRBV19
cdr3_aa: CASRKLGNRDRKETQYF
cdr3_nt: TGTGCCAGTAGAAAATTGGGGAACCGGGACAGAAAAGAGACCCAGTACTTC

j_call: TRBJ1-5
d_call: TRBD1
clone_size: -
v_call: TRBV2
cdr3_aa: CASRNRGDQPQHF
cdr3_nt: TGTGCCAGCAGGAACAGGGGAGATCAGCCCCAGCATTTT

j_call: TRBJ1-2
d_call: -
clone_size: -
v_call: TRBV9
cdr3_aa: CASSVNAGNYEGYTF
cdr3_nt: TGTGCCAGCAGCGTAAACGCAGGGAACTATGAAGGCTACACCTTC

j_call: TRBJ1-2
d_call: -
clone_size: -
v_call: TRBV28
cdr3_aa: CASSFTTGRTDYGYTF
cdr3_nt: TGTGCCAGCAGTTTCACTACCGGGAGAACAGACTATGGCTACACCTTC

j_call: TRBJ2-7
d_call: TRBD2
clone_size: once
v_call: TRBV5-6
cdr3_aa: CASSSLAGQYEQYF
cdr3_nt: TGTGCCAGCAGCTCTCTAGCGGGACAGTACGAGCAGTACTTC

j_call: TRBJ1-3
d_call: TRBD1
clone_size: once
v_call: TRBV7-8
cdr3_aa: CASSRPTGARNTIYF
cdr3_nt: TGTGCCAGCAGCAGACCGACAGGGGCGCGAAACACCATATATTTT

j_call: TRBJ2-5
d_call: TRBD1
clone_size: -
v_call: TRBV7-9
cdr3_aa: CASSPTGLELPQYF
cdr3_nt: TGTGCCAGCAGCCCGACAGGGCTCGAGTTGCCCCAGTACTTC

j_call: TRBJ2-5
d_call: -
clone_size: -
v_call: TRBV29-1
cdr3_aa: CSVGVRNREETQYF
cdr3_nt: TGCAGCGTTGGGGTGCGAAACAGGGAGGAGACCCAGTACTTC

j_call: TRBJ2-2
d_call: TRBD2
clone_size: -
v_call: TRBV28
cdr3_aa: CASSPQPGLGNTGELFF
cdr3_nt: TGTGCCAGCAGTCCACAACCTGGACTAGGGAACACCGGGGAGCTGTTTTTT

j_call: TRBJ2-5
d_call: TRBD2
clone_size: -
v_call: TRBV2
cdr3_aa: CASRAGLSTETQYF
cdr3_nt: TGTGCCAGCAGGGCGGGACTATCCACAGAGACCCAGTACTTC

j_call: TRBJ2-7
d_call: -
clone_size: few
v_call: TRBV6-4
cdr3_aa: CASSVEQGSHEQYF
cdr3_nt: TGTGCCAGCAGTGTCGAGCAGGGGAGCCACGAGCAGTACTTC

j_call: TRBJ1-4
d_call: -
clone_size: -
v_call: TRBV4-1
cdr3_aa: CASSQSGNGNEKLFF
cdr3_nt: TGCGCCAGCAGCCAGTCCGGGAATGGTAATGAAAAACTGTTTTTT

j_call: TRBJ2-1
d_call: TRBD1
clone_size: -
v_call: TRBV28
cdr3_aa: CASRDEPLTGGGYNEQFF
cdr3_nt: TGTGCCAGCAGAGACGAACCTCTGACAGGGGGCGGCTACAATGAGCAGTTCTTC

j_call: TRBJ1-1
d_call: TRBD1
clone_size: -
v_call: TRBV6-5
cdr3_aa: CASSRGTAHTEAFF
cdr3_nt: TGTGCCAGCAGTAGAGGGACAGCTCACACTGAAGCTTTCTTT

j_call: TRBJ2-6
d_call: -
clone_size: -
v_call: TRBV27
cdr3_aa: CASSSLQGRMRGANVLTF
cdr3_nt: TGTGCCAGCAGTTCTTTACAGGGTAGGATGAGGGGGGCCAACGTCCTGACTTTC

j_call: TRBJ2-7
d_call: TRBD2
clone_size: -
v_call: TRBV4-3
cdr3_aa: CASSPGTSAKAAYEQYF
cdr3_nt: TGCGCCAGCAGCCCCGGGACTAGCGCCAAAGCAGCGTACGAGCAGTACTTC

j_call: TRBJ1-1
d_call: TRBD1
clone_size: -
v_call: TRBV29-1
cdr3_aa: CSVPVDRANTEAFF
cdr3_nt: TGCAGCGTTCCCGTCGACAGGGCGAACACTGAAGCTTTCTTT

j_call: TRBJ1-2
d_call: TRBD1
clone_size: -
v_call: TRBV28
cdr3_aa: CASSLGGQVYGYTF
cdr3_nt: TGTGCCAGCAGTTTGGGGGGACAGGTCTATGGCTACACCTTC

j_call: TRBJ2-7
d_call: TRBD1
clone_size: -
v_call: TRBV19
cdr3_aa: CASSLRDSRYEQYF
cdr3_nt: TGTGCCAGTAGTCTCCGGGACAGTCGATACGAGCAGTACTTC

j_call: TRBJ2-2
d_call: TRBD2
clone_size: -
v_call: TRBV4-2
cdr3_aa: CASSQEITQLATTGELFF
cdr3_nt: TGTGCCAGCAGCCAAGAAATCACCCAACTAGCGACAACCGGGGAGCTGTTTTTT

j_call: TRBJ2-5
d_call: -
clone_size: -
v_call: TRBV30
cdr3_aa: CAWNLNQETQYF
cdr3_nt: TGTGCCTGGAACCTAAACCAAGAGACCCAGTACTTC

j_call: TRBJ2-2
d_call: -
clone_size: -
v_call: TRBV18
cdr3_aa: CASSRGTAANTGELFF
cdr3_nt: TGTGCCAGCTCACGCGGGACAGCAGCGAACACCGGGGAGCTGTTTTTT